The 26 T cell receptor beta chains presented below share a single source sample, sequenced in a study of T-cell reconstitution after alpha-beta-depleted transplantation in children. The TCRbeta library was prepared with unique molecular identifiers. MiXCR was run by TCRdb on the PCR reads, yielding one entry per CDR3 protein. Among 300,000 to 400,000 distinct CDR3 sequences listed, 15% to 20% were seen once. The sequences come from PBMCs, mostly from graft donor cells, collected 360 days after TCRalphabeta/CD19-depleted stem cell transplant. The source of these receptors is a male patient under 10 years old who had a stem cell transplant for acute lymphoblastic leukemia, so the T cells may come from the graft donor.

This clonotype turned up a few times. It is unclear where the CDR3 begins or ends on the DNA, so no DNA is shown, and the CDR3 is as TCRdb lists it. This rearrangement joins TRBV12-3 or TRBV12-4 to TRBJ1-3; no check of the table's D call, TRBD1, against the DNA was made. Ends included, the CDR3 has 16 residues. The CDR3 spells CASSLRAGTAGNTIYF.

Ten or more counts support this clonotype. V is TRBV29-1 and J is TRBJ1-5, with 8 bases fitting TRBD1. Germline V gene lookup returns CDR1 SQVTM and CDR2 ANQGSEA. Trimming cost V 4 bases and J 3 bases; bases outside gene matches: 2. This CDR3 comprises 13 residues. The CDR3 DNA follows: TGCAGCGTTGGGACAGGGTACAATCAGCCCCAGCATTTT. Translation: CSVGTGYNQPQHF.

This clonotype was seen only a few times. This chain joins TRBV9 and TRBJ2-2, with 13 bases identical to TRBD2. This CDR3 has 18 amino acids. The V gene end was trimmed by 4 bases and the J gene end by 3 bases; junction bases not matched to a gene: 9. CDR1 is SGDLS, CDR2 YYNGEE, per germline. The CDR3 DNA follows: TGTGCCAGCAGCCCCGGACTAGCGGGAGTCCTTCACACCGGGGAGCTGTTTTTT. Its protein product is CASSPGLAGVLHTGELFF.

The table lists this clonotype with a few counts. The chain combines TRBV20-1 with TRBJ2-1, with 8 bases matching TRBD2. The CDR3 has 16 amino acids. V lost 3 bases and J lost 4; bases outside the gene matches: 11. Germline-derived CDR1 and CDR2 are DFQATT and SNEGSKA (reference sequence). This chain's CDR3 is CSARDPSGSNYNEQFF. The CDR3 DNA is TGCAGTGCTAGGGACCCAAGCGGGAGTAATTACAATGAGCAGTTCTTC.

In its sample, this clonotype was seen a few times. The chain is built from TRBV7-2 and TRBJ1-3; 8 bases are shared with TRBD1. Germline-derived CDR1 and CDR2 are SGHTA and FQGNSA. The CDR3 has 16 residues. The J segment lost 2 bases and the V segment lost 4 bases, leaving 7 bases of the junction unmatched. The CDR3 sequence is CASSSHRGRAGNTIYF. The CDR3, as DNA: TGTGCCAGCAGCTCGCACAGGGGGAGAGCTGGAAACACCATATATTTT.

The chain carries TRBV14 and TRBJ2-1; possible D gene TRBD2, 7 bases. Germline CDR1 reads SGHDN; CDR2 reads FVKESK. V was cut by 4 bases and J by 12 bases, with 13 bases left in between. This CDR3 contains 12 residues. The CDR3 reads CASSLGGGRQFF. In DNA, the CDR3 is TGTGCCAGCAGCCTGGGAGGGGGTCGGCAGTTCTTC.

In this sample, this clonotype turned up a few times. J is TRBJ2-1 and V is TRBV7-9, with TRBD2 matching over 8 bases. V was clipped by 3 bases and J by 4 bases; unmatched bases: 11. CDR3 length: 17 residues. The V gene's germline CDR1 is SEHNR and CDR2 FQNEAQ (reference sequence). The CDR3 loop is CASSFLASGSGYNEQFF. The CDR3 DNA follows: TGTGCCAGCAGCTTCCTCGCGAGCGGGAGTGGATACAATGAGCAGTTCTTC.

The table lists this clonotype with a few counts. The gene calls are TRBV3-1 and TRBJ2-1; no clear D gene. Looked up from germline, CDR1 is LGHDT and CDR2 is YNNKEL (reference sequence). V was shortened by 0 bases and J by 0 bases, with 15 bases between the two germline ends. The CDR3 is 18 residues long. This CDR3 is CASSQDLRSLVSYNEQFF. CDR3 DNA: TGTGCCAGCAGCCAAGACCTCCGGTCTCTAGTCTCCTACAATGAGCAGTTCTTC.

The V and J genes are TRBV28 and TRBJ1-5; D gene ambiguous. The CDR3 contains 14 residues. In germline, CDR1 is MDHEN, CDR2 SYDVKM. The V end was cut by 5 bases, the J end by 0 bases, with 8 bases between. The CDR3 sequence is CASSRHISNQPQHF. DNA of the CDR3: TGTGCCAGCAGTCGACACATTAGCAATCAGCCCCAGCATTTT.

The CDR3 loop is CASSFGPNTGELFF. The CDR3 DNA reads TGTGCCAGCAGCTTTGGACCGAACACCGGGGAGCTGTTTTTT. The J gene is TRBJ2-2, the V gene TRBV5-5; no definite D call. The V and J ends lost 2 bases and 0 bases respectively, with 5 bases between them. The CDR3 covers 14 residues. Germline loops: CDR1 SGHKS, CDR2 YYEKEE (reference sequence).

The chain recombines TRBV4-3 with TRBJ2-3; D gene unclear. The CDR3 consists of 13 residues. Trimming cost V 0 bases and J 6 bases, with 7 bases left between them. CDR1 is LGHNA, CDR2 YSLEER, per germline. CDR3 DNA sequence: TGCGCCAGCAGCCAAGAAAGGCCTGATACGCAGTATTTT. Translating gives CASSQERPDTQYF.

The chain links TRBV11-2 to TRBJ1-1; D not resolved. Germline V gene data show CDR1 as SGHAT and CDR2 as FQNNGV. V lost 5 bases and J 1 base, leaving 11 bases between the germline ends. The CDR3 is made up of 14 amino acids. The CDR3 protein is CASSPWEWNTEAFF. CDR3 DNA: TGTGCCAGCAGCCCCTGGGAGTGGAACACTGAAGCTTTCTTT.

The CDR3 sequence is CASSFGDSPYNEQFF. CDR3 nucleotides: TGTGCCAGCAGCTTTGGGGACAGTCCGTACAATGAGCAGTTCTTC. V is TRBV7-6 and J is TRBJ2-1, with 7 bases fitting TRBD1. Trimming took 3 bases from V and 4 from J; bases not matched to a gene: 6. The CDR3 is 15 residues long. CDR1 is SGHVS, CDR2 FNYEAQ, per germline.

The chain has TRBV12-3 or TRBV12-4 and TRBJ1-1, with D perhaps TRBD1 (5 bases). Trimming pared 4 bases from V and 11 bases from J, leaving 11 bases between. The CDR3 has 11 amino acids. The CDR3 bases are TGTGCCAGCAGTTATGCGGGGGGGGCTTTCTTT. Its protein product is CASSYAGGAFF.

There are many counts of this clonotype. The chain is built from TRBV7-3 and TRBJ2-3, with 7 bases aligning to TRBD2. Germline CDR1 SGHTA, CDR2 FQGTGA. After removal of 3 bases from V and 6 bases from J, the junction contained 6 bases not matched to a gene. CDR3 length: 14 residues. The CDR3 region is CASSFAGDRDTQYF. The CDR3 nucleotides read TGTGCCAGCAGCTTCGCGGGAGATAGGGATACGCAGTATTTT.

The table lists this clonotype with a few counts. This chain links TRBV4-2 with TRBJ2-1, with D maybe TRBD2 (5 bases). The ends were cut back, 4 bases at V and 6 bases at J, with 16 bases in the middle. Germline loops: CDR1 LGHNA, CDR2 YNFKEQ. The CDR3 covers 15 residues. CDR3 region: CASSRWEGSSNEQFF. CDR3 nucleotides: TGTGCCAGCAGCCGCTGGGAAGGGAGCTCCAATGAGCAGTTCTTC.

The V call is TRBV2, the J call TRBJ1-6; possibly TRBD1 for D (6 bases). The CDR3 totals 15 residues. The V gene lost 6 bases and the J gene lost 9 bases, with 18 bases spanning the gap. CDR1 and CDR2 from the germline V gene are SNHLY and FYNNEI. The CDR3 sequence: CASRIDGGAPSPLHF. CDR3 nucleotides: TGTGCCAGCAGAATTGATGGGGGCGCCCCTTCACCCCTCCACTTT.

The V and J genes are TRBV4-2 and TRBJ2-5; D remains unclear. The germline gives CDR1 LGHNA, CDR2 YNFKEQ. The ends were cut back, 3 bases at V and 1 base at J, with 6 bases in the middle. The CDR3 runs 13 residues. CDR3 DNA sequence: TGTGCCAGCAGCCACGCCTTCCAAGAGACCCAGTACTTC. It is translated as CASSHAFQETQYF.

This clonotype occurred many times. This sequence joins TRBV7-9 and TRBJ2-7, with 10 bases lining up with TRBD1. Losses at the gene ends were 0 bases for V and 3 bases for J; bases not matched to a gene: 5. Germline V gives CDR1 SEHNR, CDR2 FQNEAQ (reference sequence). The CDR3 contains 16 residues. For the CDR3, the DNA is TGTGCCAGCAGCTTAGCCTTAGGACAGGGGGGCTACGAGCAGTACTTC. Translating it yields CASSLALGQGGYEQYF.

This clonotype was seen more than once but under ten times. V gene TRBV5-5 combines with J gene TRBJ1-6; weak D call: TRBD1 (5 bases). Looked up from germline, CDR1 is SGHKS and CDR2 is YYEKEE (reference sequence). This CDR3 spans 14 amino acids. Trimming stripped 5 bases from V and 7 bases from J, with 13 bases between. CDR3: CASRRGPSNSPLHF. CDR3 DNA: TGTGCCAGCAGAAGGGGACCGTCGAATTCACCCCTCCACTTT.

This chain links TRBV20-1 with TRBJ2-5; weak D call: TRBD2 (7 bases). Deletions cut 5 bases from V and 2 bases from J, with 21 bases between. CDR1 and CDR2 (germline): DFQATT, SNEGSKA (reference sequence). The CDR3 is 16 amino acids. The chain's CDR3 is CSAAGVGGAVQETQYF. As DNA, the CDR3 is TGCAGTGCTGCGGGAGTGGGGGGCGCTGTACAAGAGACCCAGTACTTC.

This clonotype was detected a few times. The chain carries TRBV20-1 and TRBJ2-1, with 8 bases fitting TRBD2. This CDR3 region has 18 residues. The V gene end was trimmed by 3 bases and the J gene end by 0 bases; junction bases not matched to a gene: 13. CDR1 and CDR2 (germline): DFQATT, SNEGSKA (reference sequence). The chain's CDR3 is CSARGRAGGPSSYNEQFF. The DNA for the CDR3 is TGCAGTGCTAGGGGTCGGGCGGGAGGCCCGAGCTCCTACAATGAGCAGTTCTTC.

The J gene is TRBJ2-1, the V gene TRBV9; D is possibly TRBD2 (5 bases). Trimming left V 0 bases short and J 5 bases short, with 12 bases between. CDR3 length: 15 amino acids. Germline CDR1 is SGDLS and CDR2 is YYNGEE. The CDR3, as DNA: TGTGCCAGCAGCGTAGCCGTACTCGGGGACAATGAGCAGTTCTTC. Protein product: CASSVAVLGDNEQFF.

This clonotype was picked up many times. CDR3 DNA sequence: TGTGCCAGCAGGCCCATACTAGCGGGAGGCCGTGGTGAGCAGTTCTTC. This encodes CASRPILAGGRGEQFF. The chain employs TRBV12-3 or TRBV12-4 and TRBJ2-1; TRBD2 aligns across 12 bases. J was trimmed by 9 bases and V by 6 bases; bases with no gene match: 12. The CDR3 contains 16 residues.

The chain joins TRBV3-1 to TRBJ1-1; D is unresolved. The CDR3 sequence is 14 residues long. Between the trimmed V and J ends, which lost 0 bases and 0 bases, there was a span of 5 bases. Germline V gene data show CDR1 as LGHDT and CDR2 as YNNKEL (reference sequence). The CDR3 spells CASSQDGMNTEAFF. The CDR3 nucleotides are TGTGCCAGCAGCCAAGATGGAATGAACACTGAAGCTTTCTTT.

This clonotype was seen only a few times. J is TRBJ1-2 and V is TRBV12-3 or TRBV12-4; unclear D gene. Between the trimmed V and J ends, which lost 4 bases and 5 bases, there was a span of 11 bases. The CDR3 spans 13 residues. CDR3 DNA: TGTGCCAGCAGTTATCCAGGCCAGTATGGCTACACCTTC. Protein product: CASSYPGQYGYTF.